This record looks at one TCR beta chain sequence and its context. Its antigen is undetermined. Before the COVID-19 pandemic, during about 2010-2018, CD4+ T cells were taken from unexposed donors. Isolation of CD4+ T cells took place after nine to ten days in culture. Measured with immunoSEQ multiplex PCR; TCRdb has only the in-frame clones, and not every one. The sample includes about 12,000 clones, 69% of them seen just once. The sample is drawn from a study of CD4 T cells in relation to SARS-CoV-2 and coronaviruses. Study background: No peptide or an HIV-1 Nef peptide pool served as negative control. Study-wide results and caveats: Compared with monoreactive clones, crossreactive clones showed significantly weaker SARS-CoV-2 expansion. No donor gave both pre-pandemic and post-infection samples.

Trimming pared 0 bases from V and 13 bases from J, leaving 13 bases between. The germline V gene encodes CDR1 SGHRS and CDR2 YFSETQ. The CDR3 totals 13 residues. The sequence derives from a human donor in good health. The chain is built from TRBV5-1 and TRBJ1-4, with D maybe TRBD1 (6 bases). Input material: CD4+ T cells from PBMCs, cultured in vitro. CDR3 in amino acids: CASSLAGQSRLFF. The CDR3 DNA reads TGCGCCAGCAGCTTGGCCGGACAGTCGAGACTGTTTTTT.